The next 24 T cell receptor beta chains were all read from a single sample in a study of cytomegalovirus exposure and HLA in healthy donors. PCR used 60 Vbeta primers and 13 Jbeta primers. The protocol was immunoSEQ multiplex PCR, while the TCRdb copy is restricted to in-frame clones and leaves out a portion. The profile covers about 180,000 clones, with 65% to 75% appearing a single time and 2% to 2.5% taken by the ten largest. What was sequenced was PBMCs. The receptors come from a human donor in good health.

This rearrangement joins TRBV7-8 to TRBJ2-2; D perhaps matches TRBD2 (5 bases). V gave up 5 bases and J gave up 1 base, with 11 bases separating them. Germline CDR1 SGHVS, CDR2 FQNEAQ. CDR3 length: 15 amino acids. The CDR3 protein is CASSRVGMNTGELFF. In DNA form, the CDR3 reads TGTGCCAGCAGCCGGGTCGGGATGAACACCGGGGAGCTGTTTTTT.

This sequence joins TRBV19 and TRBJ1-5; no clear D. The CDR3 has 12 amino acids. Germline CDR1 and CDR2: LNHDA and SQIVND (reference sequence). Trimming shortened V by 4 bases and J by 4 bases, and 5 bases separated the two germline ends. The CDR3 DNA is TGTGCCAGTAGTAGGAGTAATCAGCCCCAGCATTTT. Translating it yields CASSRSNQPQHF.

The V gene is TRBV2, the J gene TRBJ2-2; D uncertain. Germline assignment: CDR1 SNHLY and CDR2 FYNNEI. This CDR3 is built from 14 residues. V was cut by 6 bases and J by 3 bases, with 11 bases left in between. The CDR3 DNA reads as TGTGCCAGCAGGGGCCCGGCCCACACCGGGGAGCTGTTTTTT. Translation gives CASRGPAHTGELFF.

V and J are TRBV6-6 and TRBJ1-6; TRBD1 agrees at 9 bases. V dropped 0 bases and J dropped 4; count of bases not matched to a gene: 1. The CDR3 is made up of 16 amino acids. Germline V CDR1 and CDR2: MNHNY, SVGAGI (reference sequence). The DNA of the CDR3 is TGTGCCAGCAGTTACTCAGGGACAGGGTATAATTCACCCCTCCACTTT. Amino acids: CASSYSGTGYNSPLHF.

V usage is TRBV2 and J usage is TRBJ2-1, with D uncertain. Trimming removed 3 bases at V and 9 bases at J, with 12 bases between. The germline V gene has CDR1 SNHLY and CDR2 FYNNEI. There are 13 residues in the CDR3. In nucleotides, the CDR3 is TGTGCCAGCAGTGAGGTAGAGACGGGTGAGCAGTTCTTC. Amino acid sequence: CASSEVETGEQFF.

The chain is built from TRBV13 and TRBJ1-5; the D gene is possibly TRBD1 (5 bases). CDR1 PRHDT and CDR2 FYEKMQ come from the germline V gene (reference sequence). V shed 4 bases and J shed 8 bases, with 12 bases lying between them. This CDR3 has 13 residues. The CDR3, as DNA: TGTGCCAGCAGCTCCTCTCAGGGAAAGCCCCAGCATTTT. It yields the protein CASSSSQGKPQHF.

The rearrangement joins TRBV5-4 to TRBJ2-7, with TRBD2 matching over 8 bases. V was clipped by 0 bases and J by 0 bases; unmatched bases: 5. The CDR3 has 16 amino acids. Germline loops: CDR1 SGHNT, CDR2 YYREEE (reference sequence). In nucleotides, the CDR3 is TGTGCCAGCAGCTTGGATCGCGGGGGGAGCTCCTACGAGCAGTACTTC. Amino acid sequence: CASSLDRGGSSYEQYF.

There are a few counts of this clone. This chain joins TRBV9 and TRBJ2-3; 12 positions match TRBD2. V lost 4 bases, J lost 6 bases, and 9 bases stayed unmatched. The germline CDR1 and CDR2 sequences are SGDLS and YYNGEE. The CDR3 spans 16 residues. This CDR3 is CASSPLAGGLEDTQYF. The CDR3 DNA follows: TGTGCCAGCAGCCCGCTAGCGGGGGGGCTAGAGGATACGCAGTATTTT.

There are a few counts of this clone. The chain is built from TRBV2 and TRBJ1-5; TRBD1 is a possible D gene (5 bases). CDR3 length: 16 amino acids. V was pared by 0 bases and J by 4 bases, with 13 bases between. From germline, CDR1 is SNHLY and CDR2 FYNNEI. The CDR3 DNA reads TGTGCCAGCAGTGAAGCGGAGGGCAGGGTAAATCAGCCCCAGCATTTT. Residues: CASSEAEGRVNQPQHF.

This clone came up a few times. This chain uses TRBV19 with TRBJ2-2; TRBD2 aligns across 8 bases. Trimming removed 3 bases from V and 3 bases from J; junction bases left unmatched: 3. This CDR3 spans 15 amino acids. CDR1 LNHDA and CDR2 SQIVND come from the germline V gene (reference sequence). The chain's CDR3 is CASSIRRGDTGELFF. In nucleotides, the CDR3 is TGTGCCAGTAGTATTCGGCGGGGGGACACCGGGGAGCTGTTTTTT.

This sequence joins TRBV5-1 and TRBJ1-4, with 10 bases identical to TRBD1. Germline-derived CDR1 and CDR2 are SGHRS and YFSETQ. V shed 5 bases and J 8 bases; nucleotides not matched to a gene: 9. CDR3 length: 15 amino acids. This CDR3 is CASRDPGTGEEKLFF. DNA of the CDR3: TGCGCCAGCAGGGATCCCGGGACAGGGGAGGAAAAACTGTTTTTT.

This clone occurred once. This rearrangement joins TRBV11-1 to TRBJ2-4; 9 bases agree with TRBD1. With V trimmed by 5 bases and J by 10 bases, 12 bases remained unmatched. Germline CDR1 and CDR2: SGHAT and FQDESV (reference sequence). This CDR3 contains 15 residues. CDR3 DNA: TGTGCCAGCAGCCCGCTGATACAGGGGGCATGTATTCAGTACTTC. This encodes CASSPLIQGACIQYF.

The chain couples TRBV11-2 to TRBJ1-2; tentatively, D is TRBD1 (5 bases). Trimming removed 6 bases from V and 2 bases from J, with 19 bases in between. The germline gives CDR1 SGHAT, CDR2 FQNNGV. This CDR3 region has 16 residues. The CDR3 reads CASRPIGEGPNYGYTF. CDR3 coding DNA: TGTGCCAGCAGACCTATCGGGGAGGGACCGAACTATGGCTACACCTTC.

This rearrangement joins TRBV4-1 to TRBJ2-7; 7 bases line up with TRBD1. Germline V gives CDR1 MGHRA, CDR2 YSYEKL. The CDR3 totals 16 residues. J was trimmed by 5 bases and V by 3 bases; bases with no gene match: 13. The CDR3 loop is CASSQIKLRGYHEQYF. In DNA form, the CDR3 reads TGCGCCAGCAGCCAGATCAAACTCAGGGGGTACCACGAGCAGTACTTC.

This clone showed up just once. The J gene is TRBJ2-3, the V gene TRBV5-4, with 11 bases that match TRBD2. V lost 4 bases to trimming and J lost 6 bases; unmatched junction nucleotides: 10. CDR1 is SGHNT and CDR2 is YYREEE in the germline V gene (reference sequence). This CDR3 contains 16 residues. The CDR3 sequence is CASSLRLAGRGDTQYF. The CDR3 DNA reads as TGTGCCAGCAGCCTTAGACTAGCGGGGCGGGGGGATACGCAGTATTTT.

This sequence joins TRBV28 and TRBJ1-5; 7 bases are shared with TRBD1. The CDR3 runs to 16 residues. The germline CDR1 and CDR2 sequences are MDHEN and SYDVKM. The junction had 9 bases not matched to a gene; V was cut back by 4 bases and J by 3 bases. Here the CDR3 reads CASSSPRDRNNQPQHF. The CDR3 DNA reads TGTGCCAGCAGTTCGCCCCGGGACAGAAACAATCAGCCCCAGCATTTT.

The chain is built from TRBV2 and TRBJ2-1, with 8 bases identical to TRBD2. Germline V gene data show CDR1 as SNHLY and CDR2 as FYNNEI. CDR3 length: 17 residues. Trimming cost V 2 bases and J 5 bases; bases outside gene matches: 11. The chain's CDR3 is CASSEWASGGPNNEQFF. CDR3 nucleotides: TGTGCCAGCAGTGAATGGGCCAGCGGGGGACCTAACAATGAGCAGTTCTTC.

The sample holds a few counts of this clone. The same CDR3 is also encoded by other DNA sequences in this sample. The genes are TRBV13 and TRBJ1-2, with D perhaps TRBD1 (6 bases). The CDR3 is 16 amino acids. The germline gives CDR1 PRHDT, CDR2 FYEKMQ (reference sequence). The V end lost 0 bases, the J end lost 2 bases, and 13 bases lay between the germline ends. DNA for the CDR3: TGTGCCAGCAGCTTAGGCCGTGGCAGGGGAAACTATGGCTACACCTTC. As protein: CASSLGRGRGNYGYTF.

This chain uses TRBV7-9 with TRBJ1-2; 8 bases match TRBD1. Germline CDR1 reads SEHNR; CDR2 reads FQNEAQ (reference sequence). V lost 5 bases, J lost 3 bases, and 11 bases stayed unmatched. The CDR3 contains 16 residues. CDR3 region: CASSGYGQGLDYGYTF. The CDR3 DNA is TGTGCCAGCAGCGGCTATGGACAGGGTCTTGACTATGGCTACACCTTC.

This clone was seen more than once but under ten times. This chain links TRBV13 with TRBJ1-2, with D tentatively TRBD1 (6 bases). This CDR3 is 15 amino acids long. Germline V gene data show CDR1 as PRHDT and CDR2 as FYEKMQ (reference sequence). The ends were cut back, 5 bases at V and 4 bases at J, with 17 bases in the middle. The CDR3 spells CASSLDRTEVYGYTF. The CDR3 DNA follows: TGTGCCAGCAGCCTAGATAGGACAGAAGTCTATGGCTACACCTTC.

The chain is built from TRBV19 and TRBJ1-2, with TRBD1 as a possible D gene (5 bases). Germline V gene lookup returns CDR1 LNHDA and CDR2 SQIVND (reference sequence). The CDR3 has 15 amino acids. The V end lost 5 bases, the J end lost 8 bases, and 21 bases lay between the germline ends. Here the CDR3 reads CASSYLNRDFTGYTF. In DNA form, the CDR3 reads TGTGCCAGTAGTTATTTAAACCGGGACTTCACCGGCTACACCTTC.

The J gene is TRBJ2-5, the V gene TRBV7-3, with D possibly matching TRBD1 (5 bases). The V gene's germline CDR1 is SGHTA and CDR2 FQGTGA. Trimming left V 5 bases short and J 2 bases short, with 9 bases between. The CDR3 has 13 amino acids. CDR3 sequence (DNA): TGTGCCAGCAGCAGAACAGGACAAGAGACCCAGTACTTC. Its protein product is CASSRTGQETQYF.

This chain joins TRBV18 and TRBJ1-2; 7 bases align to TRBD1. The CDR3 runs 15 residues. V shed 3 bases and J 6 bases; nucleotides not matched to a gene: 10. Germline V CDR1 and CDR2: KGHSH, LQKENI. CDR3 nucleotide sequence: TGTGCCAGCTCACCCATCCGCAGTCAGGGGGATGGCTACACCTTC. Protein: CASSPIRSQGDGYTF. The complete variable domain, with remaining parts taken from reference TRBV18 and TRBJ1-2, reads NAGVMQNPRHLVRRRGQEARLRCSPMKGHSHVYWYRQLPEEGLKFMVYLQKENIIDESGMPKERFSAEFPKEGPSILRIQQVVRGDSAAYFCASSPIRSQGDGYTFGSGTRLTVV.

This chain connects TRBV19 to TRBJ1-1, with 8 bases identical to TRBD1. The CDR3 totals 15 residues. Germline loops: CDR1 LNHDA, CDR2 SQIVND (reference sequence). With 4 bases clipped from V and 11 bases from J, the junction kept 15 bases outside the gene matches. The CDR3: CASSTGQGGGSTAFF. The CDR3 region has the DNA TGTGCCAGTAGTACAGGACAGGGAGGTGGGTCGACGGCTTTCTTT.